The clone carrying this T cell receptor beta chain was observed a handful of times. Trimming took 6 bases from V and 4 from J; bases not matched to a gene: 10. This CDR3 has 16 amino acids. Germline-derived CDR1 and CDR2 are SNHLY and FYNNEI. The study ran its PCR with 60 Vbeta and 13 Jbeta primers. Using immunoSEQ multiplex PCR, the repertoire was profiled, and TCRdb retains in-frame clones only, with some absent. Found here are about 67,000 clones, roughly two thirds of them singletons; the top ten hold approximately 2%. The data stem from a study of cytomegalovirus exposure and HLA in healthy donors.

What was sequenced was PBMCs. This receptor was taken from a woman between 25 and 40 years old in good health and CMV-seronegative. The gene calls are TRBV2 and TRBJ1-2; 11 bases are shared with TRBD1. The CDR3 DNA follows: TGTGCCAGCAGCCCGGGACAGGGGGGTCGAGGCTATGGCTACACCTTC. Residues: CASSPGQGGRGYGYTF.